The rows below give T cell receptor beta chains drawn from one sample of a study of blood T cell repertoires in COVID-19. Profiling relied on immunoSEQ multiplex PCR, and the TCRdb table lists in-frame clones only, not all of them. The table has 250,000 or so clones, approximately 86% seen once. The sequencing input was PBMCs or T cells enriched from blood (not recorded which). Receptors were obtained from a woman in her forties or fifties who had recovered from COVID-19. Both conserved end residues are trimmed from each CDR3. Each record gives: J gene, V gene, CDR3 protein.

>TRBJ2-1|TRBV3-1/TRBV3-2
ASSQEPLDPAGGYVEQF
>TRBJ1-2|TRBV5-4
AVRKGQGYGYT
>TRBJ2-3|TRBV5-6
ASSLGAIADTQY
>TRBJ2-3|TRBV11-3
ASSPGREDTQY
>TRBJ2-4|TRBV19
ASKEQENIQY
>TRBJ1-5|TRBV27
ASSRTGSSIQPQH
>TRBJ2-3|TRBV9
ASSVELAQTDTQY
>TRBJ2-3|TRBV7-3
ASSLTGSGSDTQY
>TRBJ1-1|TRBV29-1
SAPGQGGTEAF
>TRBJ2-6|TRBV7-2
ASSLSFGWVSGANVLT
>TRBJ2-7|TRBV18
ASSLRDRVPREQY
>TRBJ2-1|TRBV29-1
SVDGTSGRDYNEQF
>TRBJ2-7|TRBV11-2
ASSLSGESSYEQY
>TRBJ2-7|TRBV10-3
AMSEQAYYEQY
>TRBJ1-5|TRBV27
ASGARPQH
>TRBJ2-4|TRBV6-1
ASSVTTGGDSLAKNIQY
>TRBJ2-7|TRBV13
ASSPGGGRSGEQY
>TRBJ2-2|TRBV27
ASSFTRPTTGELF
>TRBJ2-7|TRBV19
ASSIDFGTGTSRRYEQY
>TRBJ2-6|TRBV28
ASTTGANVLT
>TRBJ1-2|TRBV9
ASTLGTGGGYT
>TRBJ2-5|TRBV7-2
ASSRYDRYSN
>TRBJ2-3|TRBV29-1
SVAPPGGTQY
>TRBJ2-6|TRBV9
ASSGLAGVTGANVLT
>TRBJ2-1|TRBV4-2
ASSQYASSAGGPNEQF
>TRBJ1-2|TRBV28
ASRGTGTGGFGVGYT
>TRBJ2-5|TRBV5-8
ASSYPGQGYQETQY
>TRBJ2-2|TRBV20-1
SASRGSGAGELF
>TRBJ1-1|TRBV9
ASSVAGNTEAF
>TRBJ1-1|TRBV2
ASRGDSLNTEAF
>TRBJ2-1|TRBV19
ASSILASGSRF
>TRBJ2-6|TRBV28
ASIQRETGANVLT
>TRBJ1-1|TRBV12-5
ASNAGVGTEAF
>TRBJ1-1|TRBV11-1
ASSPRVSTEAF
>TRBJ2-7|TRBV18
ASSGEVYSYEQY
>TRBJ1-4|TRBV11-2
ASSPTGQPEKLF
>TRBJ1-2|TRBV14
ASSRTDYGYT
>TRBJ2-1|TRBV7-2
ASAQERTSLVF
>TRBJ2-6|TRBV4-1
ASSQNRASSGANVLT
>TRBJ2-1|TRBV4-1
ASSPLTSKNEQF
>TRBJ2-3|TRBV18
ASSPLSGGPTDTQY
>TRBJ2-1|TRBV11-2
ASSFVENSQF
>TRBJ1-3|TRBV2
ASSAGGTASGNTIY
>TRBJ2-7|TRBV18
ASSLQGYEQY
>TRBJ2-7|TRBV14
ASSHETSGRPHSYEQY
>TRBJ2-1|TRBV10-3
ATYTSGRSNEQF
>TRBJ1-4|TRBV2
ASSRQGMNEKLF
>TRBJ2-5|TRBV3-1/TRBV3-2
ASSQARETQY
>TRBJ2-7|TRBV18
ASSHGGRGQYEQY
>TRBJ1-1|TRBV7-6
ASSANKGGTYTEAF
>TRBJ1-1|TRBV5-1
ASSLGAVNTEAF
>TRBJ2-3|TRBV6-1
ASSEWGQQDTQY
>TRBJ1-1|TRBV29-1
SAAQGWDTEAF
>TRBJ2-7|TRBV7-7
ASSLERGGEQY
>TRBJ2-7|TRBV7-9
ASSSDRGYEQY
>TRBJ2-3|TRBV7-3
ASSWGLAGSTDTQY
>TRBJ1-1|TRBV18
ASSPPAGKAF